This is a list of T cell receptor beta chains from one sample in a study of graft-versus-host responses after intestinal transplantation. Their target antigens are unknown. Profiling relied on immunoSEQ multiplex PCR, and the TCRdb table lists in-frame clones only, not all of them. This sample carries around 110,000 clones, approximately 92% of them seen once, and the ten largest clones take approximately 0.25%. The starting material was unstimulated CD4+ T cells sorted from spleen or lymph node cells, obtained before transplant. These receptor sequences come from a human donor who was the organ donor for an intestinal transplant. The CDR3 runs from the conserved cysteine through the conserved F or W.

j_call v_call cdr3_aa
TRBJ1-2 TRBV19 CASSRTGGYGYTF
TRBJ2-2 TRBV10-3 CATRDGSNTGELFF
TRBJ2-4 TRBV7-2 CASSPVQRDIQYF
TRBJ1-5 TRBV6-5 CASSYSGVGGNQPQHF
TRBJ2-3 TRBV6-5 CASSLAGDLDTQYF
TRBJ2-2 TRBV7-9 CASSLPGLAGTGELFF
TRBJ2-4 TRBV19 CASRGPTAKNIQYF
TRBJ2-3 TRBV9 CASSVLGSTDTQYF
TRBJ1-3 TRBV7-2 CASSLNSGNTIYF
TRBJ2-4 TRBV11-2 CASSPRLAKNIQYF
TRBJ2-7 TRBV5-1 CASSLRSGIGHEQYF
TRBJ2-7 TRBV4-1 CASSQRAGENYEQYF
TRBJ2-6 TRBV6-6 CASSYDYSGANVLTF
TRBJ1-1 TRBV2 CASSPLYTSGTGGRTEAFF
TRBJ2-7 TRBV7-2 CASSLGHPSTAYEQYF
TRBJ2-4 TRBV29-1 CSGLLSYIQYF
TRBJ1-2 TRBV5-1 CASSSTLGAYYGYTF
TRBJ2-7 TRBV7-6 CASSFSQGAYEQYF
TRBJ2-7 TRBV7-2 CASSLVSGTGDYEQYF
TRBJ1-5 TRBV23-1 CASHRGGASNQPQHF
TRBJ1-5 TRBV21-1 CASSKMGVVSQPQHF
TRBJ2-1 TRBV7-6 CASSLASGRAYNEQFF
TRBJ2-1 TRBV11-1 CASSLGDFYNEQFF
TRBJ2-6 TRBV30 CAWSSWTGDFDFSGANVLTF
TRBJ2-1 TRBV12-2 CASRLAPTSGSIYNEQFF
TRBJ1-6 TRBV6-5 CASSYSSYNSPLHF
TRBJ2-1 TRBV4-1 CASSQGGLAGGLTGHEQFF
TRBJ2-1 TRBV18 CASSPGASGSYNEQFF
TRBJ2-5 TRBV5-1 CASSYATGTYQETQYF
TRBJ2-1 TRBV5-1 CASSHSFTGGDYNEQFF
TRBJ2-3 TRBV28 CASSLGLAGVTDTQYF
TRBJ2-7 TRBV6-5 CASSTPGTGYNEQYF
TRBJ2-3 TRBV6-1 CASSPPPGGPETQYF
TRBJ2-1 TRBV4-3 CASSSRTLYNEQFF
TRBJ2-3 TRBV30 CAWAPPRVIPTDTQYF
TRBJ1-5 TRBV30 CAWSADSNQPQHF
TRBJ2-7 TRBV15 CATSRDRGVPYEQYF
TRBJ2-7 TRBV12-5 CASGLAAGTTTYEQYF
TRBJ2-7 TRBV6-1 CASSGSGSSYEQYF
TRBJ2-3 TRBV18 CASSFETGGWPDTQYF
TRBJ2-7 TRBV6-1 CASSATGTSGYEQYF
TRBJ1-1 TRBV11-2 CASSLETGISEAFF
TRBJ2-5 TRBV11-2 CASSLGIPSSGQETQYF
TRBJ2-5 TRBV2 CASSVREETQYF
TRBJ2-5 TRBV6-6 CASSYGRGETQYF
TRBJ1-6 TRBV7-9 CASSFGQLNSPLHF
TRBJ2-4 TRBV14 CASSQGPNIQYF
TRBJ2-7 TRBV27 CASRKTSGRPQIYEQYF
TRBJ2-1 TRBV18 CASSPAQGVYNEQFF